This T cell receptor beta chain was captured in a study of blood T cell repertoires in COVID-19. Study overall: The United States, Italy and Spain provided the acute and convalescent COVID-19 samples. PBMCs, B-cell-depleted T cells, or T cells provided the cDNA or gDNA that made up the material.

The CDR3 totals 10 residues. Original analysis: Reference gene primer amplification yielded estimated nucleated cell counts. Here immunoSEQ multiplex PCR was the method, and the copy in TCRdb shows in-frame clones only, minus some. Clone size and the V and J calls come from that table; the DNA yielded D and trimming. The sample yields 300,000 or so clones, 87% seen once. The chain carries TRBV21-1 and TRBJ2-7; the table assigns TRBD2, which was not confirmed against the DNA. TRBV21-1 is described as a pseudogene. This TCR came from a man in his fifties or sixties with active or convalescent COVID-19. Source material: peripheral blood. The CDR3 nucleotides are TGTGCCAGCAGCATCTGTCGGCAGTACTTC. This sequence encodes CASSICRQYF.